One sample yielded the 15 T cell receptor beta chains listed below, sequenced in a study of blood T cell repertoires in COVID-19. Repertoires were generated with immunoSEQ multiplex PCR, while TCRdb's copy carries only in-frame clones and drops some. In the table there are about 54,000 clones, 88% of which are singletons. Input material: peripheral blood. The receptors were gathered from a man aged 60-69 years with active COVID-19.

The chain combines TRBV9 with TRBJ1-4, with D uncertain. Germline loops: CDR1 SGDLS, CDR2 YYNGEE. V was shortened by 0 bases and J by 2 bases, with 8 bases between the two germline ends. CDR3 length equals 15 residues. The CDR3 DNA is TGTGCCAGCAGCGTAGGCGCTCGCACTAATGAAAAACTGTTTTTT. Translating it yields CASSVGARTNEKLFF.

V gene TRBV19 combines with J gene TRBJ1-3, with 7 bases identical to TRBD1. The CDR3 extends over 15 amino acids. The junction had 7 bases not matched to a gene; V was cut back by 7 bases and J by 1 base. Looked up from germline, CDR1 is LNHDA and CDR2 is SQIVND (reference sequence). CDR3 coding DNA: TGTGCCAGTACCGGGACAGCTGTTTCTGGAAACACCATATATTTT. Residues: CASTGTAVSGNTIYF.

This sequence joins TRBV7-2 and TRBJ2-1; tentatively, D is TRBD2 (6 bases). Germline V gives CDR1 SGHTA, CDR2 FQGNSA. The CDR3 sequence is 14 residues long. V was cut by 11 bases and J by 6 bases, with 20 bases left in between. The CDR3 protein is CAAVTGVKGNEQFF. CDR3 in DNA: TGTGCCGCGGTTACGGGAGTCAAGGGCAATGAGCAGTTCTTC.

The rearrangement links TRBV3-1 (or the pseudogene TRBV3-2) to TRBJ2-1; 12 positions match TRBD2. Looked up from germline, CDR1 is LGHDT and CDR2 is YNNKEL (reference sequence). Germline trimming cut 3 bases from V and 3 bases from J; bases unmatched to any gene: 0. This CDR3 is built from 15 residues. In nucleotides, the CDR3 is TGTGCCAGCAGCCAGGGACTAGCGGGCTACAATGAGCAGTTCTTC. Translating gives CASSQGLAGYNEQFF.

The gene calls are TRBV5-1 and TRBJ2-1; 11 bases are shared with TRBD2. V lost 0 bases and J lost 8; bases outside the gene matches: 7. Germline V gene sequence: CDR1 SGHRS, CDR2 YFSETQ. The CDR3 has 16 residues. The CDR3 protein is CASSLGGTSGRDEQFF. The DNA for the CDR3 is TGCGCCAGCAGCTTGGGTGGGACTAGCGGCCGGGATGAGCAGTTCTTC. Full variable domain (missing parts from reference TRBV5-1 and TRBJ2-1): KAGVTQTPRYLIKTRGQQVTLSCSPISGHRSVSWYQQTPGQGLQFLFEYFSETQRNKGNFPGRFSGRQFSNSRSEMNVSTLELGDSALYLCASSLGGTSGRDEQFFGPGTRLTVL.

The gene calls are TRBV11-3 and TRBJ2-7; 9 nucleotides agree with TRBD1. This CDR3 contains 15 residues. The germline gives CDR1 SGHNT, CDR2 YENEEA. Trimming removed 1 base from V and 3 bases from J; junction bases left unmatched: 4. The CDR3 sequence: CASSLAGQGHYEQYF. For the CDR3, the DNA is TGTGCCAGCAGCTTAGCGGGACAGGGTCACTACGAGCAGTACTTC.

The chain has TRBV11-1 and TRBJ2-1; D may be TRBD2 (6 bases). The germline V gene has CDR1 SGHAT and CDR2 FQDESV (reference sequence). This CDR3 has 12 residues. V lost 5 bases to trimming and J lost 6 bases, with 8 bases between them. In DNA form, the CDR3 reads TGTGCCAGCAGCGGGGACTCCAATGAGCAGTTCTTC. This sequence encodes CASSGDSNEQFF.

The J gene is TRBJ2-7, the V gene TRBV19; 13 nucleotides align to TRBD2. The CDR3 consists of 16 residues. V lost 3 bases to trimming and J lost 8 bases; unmatched junction nucleotides: 10. CDR1 and CDR2 (germline): LNHDA, SQIVND (reference sequence). The CDR3, as DNA: TGTGCCAGTAGTATCCGTAGGACTAGCGGGAGTGACAAGCAGTACTTC. It specifies CASSIRRTSGSDKQYF.

The gene calls are TRBV9 and TRBJ2-1; 9 bases are shared with TRBD2. The CDR3 length is 16 residues. Germline assignment: CDR1 SGDLS and CDR2 YYNGEE. V was clipped by 0 bases and J by 4 bases; unmatched bases: 5. CDR3 amino acids: CASSVAETSGYNEQFF. The CDR3 DNA follows: TGTGCCAGCAGCGTAGCTGAGACTAGCGGTTACAATGAGCAGTTCTTC.

Remarks on this clone: Distinct nucleotide sequences in the sample also encode this CDR3. The chain has TRBV15 and TRBJ2-5; 9 bases are shared with TRBD1. The V segment lost 3 bases and the J segment 1 base; nucleotides outside the gene matches: 3. Germline CDR1 is LNHNV and CDR2 is YYDKDF (reference sequence). This CDR3 is 15 amino acids long. The CDR3 sequence is CATSRDRGPQETQYF. CDR3 nucleotide sequence: TGTGCCACCAGCAGGGACAGGGGCCCCCAAGAGACCCAGTACTTC.

This chain uses TRBV5-7 with TRBJ1-1; 8 bases align to TRBD1. TRBV5-7 is an open reading frame whose function is uncertain. The CDR3 length is 15 residues. J was trimmed by 11 bases and V by 1 base; bases with no gene match: 13. This CDR3 is CASSLLGRGLIRAFF. CDR3 nucleotide sequence: TGTGCCAGCAGCTTGCTTGGCAGGGGGCTGATACGGGCTTTCTTT.

This clone was observed a few times. The V call is TRBV3-1 (or the pseudogene TRBV3-2), the J call TRBJ1-2; perhaps TRBD1 as D (6 bases). Germline V gives CDR1 LGHDT, CDR2 YNNKEL (reference sequence). The CDR3 covers 13 residues. V was clipped by 0 bases and J by 6 bases, with 8 bases between them. This chain's CDR3 is CASSQDQGHGYTF. The CDR3 nucleotides are TGTGCCAGCAGCCAAGATCAGGGGCATGGCTACACCTTC.

The J gene is TRBJ1-6, the V gene TRBV2, with 9 nucleotides matching TRBD1. This CDR3 is built from 15 residues. CDR1 and CDR2 (germline): SNHLY, FYNNEI. The ends lost 7 bases at V and 7 bases at J; junction bases unmatched: 8. CDR3 sequence reads: CASTRRDRVNSPLHF. CDR3 nucleotide sequence: TGTGCCAGCACCCGACGGGACAGGGTCAATTCACCCCTCCACTTT.

V gene TRBV7-3 combines with J gene TRBJ2-1, with 7 bases lining up with TRBD1. The CDR3 length is 15 residues. Germline CDR1 SGHTA, CDR2 FQGTGA. V shed 5 bases and J 1 base; nucleotides not matched to a gene: 5. The CDR3 sequence: CASSLDRASYNEQFF. The CDR3 DNA reads as TGTGCCAGCAGCCTCGACAGGGCTTCCTACAATGAGCAGTTCTTC.

Regarding this clone: A read error may account for a junction end that differs from germline. The J gene is TRBJ2-7, the V gene TRBV27; possibly TRBD1 for D (5 bases). CDR3 length: 12 amino acids. The germline CDR1 and CDR2 sequences are MNHEY and SMNVEV (reference sequence). Here the CDR3 reads CASSFPGHEEYF. CDR3 DNA sequence: TGTGCCAGCAGTTTTCCCGGACACGAGGAGTACTTC.